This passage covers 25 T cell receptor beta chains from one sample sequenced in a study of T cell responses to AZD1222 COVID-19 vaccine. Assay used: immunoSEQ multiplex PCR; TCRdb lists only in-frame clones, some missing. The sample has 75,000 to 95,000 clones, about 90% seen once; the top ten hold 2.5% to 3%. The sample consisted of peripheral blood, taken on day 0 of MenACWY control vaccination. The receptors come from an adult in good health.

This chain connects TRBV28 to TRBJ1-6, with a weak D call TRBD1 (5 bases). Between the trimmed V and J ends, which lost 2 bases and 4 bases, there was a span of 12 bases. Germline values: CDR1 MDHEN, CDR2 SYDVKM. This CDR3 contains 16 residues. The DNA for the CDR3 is TGTGCCAGCAGTTTAGACAGAGATACTTATAATTCACCCCTCCACTTT. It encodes CASSLDRDTYNSPLHF.

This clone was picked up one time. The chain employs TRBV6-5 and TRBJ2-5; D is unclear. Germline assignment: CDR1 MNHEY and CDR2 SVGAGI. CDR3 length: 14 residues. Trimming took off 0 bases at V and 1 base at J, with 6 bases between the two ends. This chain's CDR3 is CASSYSKGQETQYF. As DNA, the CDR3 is TGTGCCAGCAGTTACTCGAAAGGCCAAGAGACCCAGTACTTC.

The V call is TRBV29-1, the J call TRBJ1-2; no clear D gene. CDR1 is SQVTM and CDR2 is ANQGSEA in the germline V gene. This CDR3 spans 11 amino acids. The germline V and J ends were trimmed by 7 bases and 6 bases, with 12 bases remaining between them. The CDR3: CSARWADGYTF. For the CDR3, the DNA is TGCAGCGCAAGGTGGGCAGATGGCTACACCTTC.

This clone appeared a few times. The CDR3 DNA is TGTGCCAGCAGCTTCAGCCCCGTCGGGGGGACTGAAGCTTTCTTT. Amino acid sequence: CASSFSPVGGTEAFF. The chain is built from TRBV3-1 (or the pseudogene TRBV3-2) and TRBJ1-1; TRBD1 is a possible D gene (5 bases). Germline V gene lookup returns CDR1 LGHDT and CDR2 YNNKEL (reference sequence). This CDR3 contains 15 residues. V was trimmed by 5 bases and J by 5 bases, leaving 18 bases between them.

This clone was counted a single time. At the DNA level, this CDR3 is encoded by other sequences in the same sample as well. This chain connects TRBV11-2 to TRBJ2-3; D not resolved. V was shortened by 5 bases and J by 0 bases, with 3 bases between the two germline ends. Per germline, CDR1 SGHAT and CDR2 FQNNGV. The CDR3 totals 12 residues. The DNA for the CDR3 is TGTGCCAGCAGCCCAAGCACAGATACGCAGTATTTT. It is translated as CASSPSTDTQYF.

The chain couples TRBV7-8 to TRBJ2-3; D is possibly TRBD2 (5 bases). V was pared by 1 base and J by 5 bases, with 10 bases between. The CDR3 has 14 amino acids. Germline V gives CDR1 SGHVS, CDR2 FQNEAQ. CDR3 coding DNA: TGTGCCAGCAGCTTAGAGCCCGGGGAAGATACGCAGTATTTT. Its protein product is CASSLEPGEDTQYF.

The CDR3 here is CASSLGGNESPLHF. CDR3 nucleotides: TGTGCCAGCAGCTTGGGAGGGAACGAGTCACCCCTCCACTTT. The rearrangement joins TRBV5-4 to TRBJ1-6; D unclear. CDR3 size: 14 residues. The germline CDR1 and CDR2 sequences are SGHNT and YYREEE (reference sequence). Trimming took 0 bases from V and 10 from J, leaving 11 bases between them.

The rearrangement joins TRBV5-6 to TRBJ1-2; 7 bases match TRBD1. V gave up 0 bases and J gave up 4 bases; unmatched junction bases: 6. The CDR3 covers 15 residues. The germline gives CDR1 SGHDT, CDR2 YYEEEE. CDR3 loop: CASSLGGTATYGYTF. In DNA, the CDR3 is TGTGCCAGCAGCTTGGGGGGGACAGCGACCTATGGCTACACCTTC.

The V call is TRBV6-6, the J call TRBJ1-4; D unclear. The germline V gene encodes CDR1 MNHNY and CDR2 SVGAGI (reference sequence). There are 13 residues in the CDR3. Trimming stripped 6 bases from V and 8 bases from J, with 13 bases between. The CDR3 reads CASSLHQQEKLFF. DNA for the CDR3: TGTGCCAGCAGCCTCCATCAACAGGAAAAACTGTTTTTT.

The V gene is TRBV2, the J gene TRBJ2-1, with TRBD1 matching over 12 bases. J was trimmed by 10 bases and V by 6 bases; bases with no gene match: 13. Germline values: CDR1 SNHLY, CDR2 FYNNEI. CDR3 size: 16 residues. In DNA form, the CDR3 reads TGTGCCAGCAGGTTCCCCACGGGACAGGGGGCGCGAGAGCAGTTCTTC. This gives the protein CASRFPTGQGAREQFF.

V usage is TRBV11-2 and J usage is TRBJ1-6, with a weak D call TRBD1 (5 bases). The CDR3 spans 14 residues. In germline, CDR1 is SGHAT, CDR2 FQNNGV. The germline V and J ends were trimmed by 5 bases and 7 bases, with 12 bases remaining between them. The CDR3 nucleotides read TGTGCCAGCAGCCAGGGACGGATCAATTCACCCCTCCACTTT. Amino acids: CASSQGRINSPLHF.

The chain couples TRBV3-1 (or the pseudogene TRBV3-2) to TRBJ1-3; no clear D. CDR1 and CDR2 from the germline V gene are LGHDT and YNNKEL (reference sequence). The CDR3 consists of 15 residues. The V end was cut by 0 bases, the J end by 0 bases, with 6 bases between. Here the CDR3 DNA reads TGTGCCAGCAGCCAAGAAAGGCTCTCTGGAAACACCATATATTTT. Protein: CASSQERLSGNTIYF.

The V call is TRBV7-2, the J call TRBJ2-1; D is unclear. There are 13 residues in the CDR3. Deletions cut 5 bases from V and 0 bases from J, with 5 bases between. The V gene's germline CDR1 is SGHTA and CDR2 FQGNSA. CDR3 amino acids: CASSPPSYNEQFF. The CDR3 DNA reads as TGTGCCAGCAGCCCTCCCTCCTACAATGAGCAGTTCTTC.

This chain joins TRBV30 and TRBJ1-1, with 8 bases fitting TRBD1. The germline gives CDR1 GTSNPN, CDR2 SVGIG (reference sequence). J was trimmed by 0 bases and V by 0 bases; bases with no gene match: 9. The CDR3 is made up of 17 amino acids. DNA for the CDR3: TGTGCCTGGAGTGTACCCCATCCAGGGGGCTTGAACACTGAAGCTTTCTTT. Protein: CAWSVPHPGGLNTEAFF.

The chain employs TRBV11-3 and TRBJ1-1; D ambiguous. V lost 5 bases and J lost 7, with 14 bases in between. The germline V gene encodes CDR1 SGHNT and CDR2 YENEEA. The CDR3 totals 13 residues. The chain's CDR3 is CASSLGGENEAFF. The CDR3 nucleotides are TGTGCCAGCAGCCTAGGCGGGGAGAATGAAGCTTTCTTT.

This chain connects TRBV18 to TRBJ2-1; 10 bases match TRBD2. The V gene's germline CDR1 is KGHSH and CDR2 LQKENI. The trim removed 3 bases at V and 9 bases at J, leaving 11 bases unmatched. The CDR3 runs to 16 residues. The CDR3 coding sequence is TGTGCCAGCTCACCCGCTAGCGGGGGCACGTCAGGTGAGCAGTTCTTC. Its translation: CASSPASGGTSGEQFF.

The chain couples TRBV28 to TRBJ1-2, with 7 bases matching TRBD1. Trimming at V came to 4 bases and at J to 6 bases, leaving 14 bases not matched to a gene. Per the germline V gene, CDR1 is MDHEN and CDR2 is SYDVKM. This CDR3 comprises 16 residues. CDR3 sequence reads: CASSSGQVLVGDGYTF. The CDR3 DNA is TGTGCCAGCAGTTCAGGACAGGTGCTGGTGGGGGATGGCTACACCTTC.

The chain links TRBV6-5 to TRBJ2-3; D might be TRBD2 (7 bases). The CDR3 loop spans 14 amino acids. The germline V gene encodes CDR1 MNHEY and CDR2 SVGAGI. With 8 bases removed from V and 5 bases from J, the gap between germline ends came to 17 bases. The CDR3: CASRWGGLQDTQYF. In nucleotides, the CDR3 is TGTGCCAGCCGATGGGGGGGCCTACAAGATACGCAGTATTTT.

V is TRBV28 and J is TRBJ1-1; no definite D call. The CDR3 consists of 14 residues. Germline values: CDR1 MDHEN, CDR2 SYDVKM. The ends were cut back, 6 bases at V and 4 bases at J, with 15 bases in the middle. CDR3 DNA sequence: TGTGCCAGCAGCGGCGGGCCCGCGGGCACTGAAGCTTTCTTT. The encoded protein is CASSGGPAGTEAFF.

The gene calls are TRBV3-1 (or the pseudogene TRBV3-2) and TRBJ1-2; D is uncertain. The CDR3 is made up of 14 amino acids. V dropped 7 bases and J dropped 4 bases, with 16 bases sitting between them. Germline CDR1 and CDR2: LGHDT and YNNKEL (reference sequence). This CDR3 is CASTPAGVGYGYTF. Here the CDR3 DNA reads TGTGCCAGCACCCCTGCGGGCGTAGGCTATGGCTACACCTTC.

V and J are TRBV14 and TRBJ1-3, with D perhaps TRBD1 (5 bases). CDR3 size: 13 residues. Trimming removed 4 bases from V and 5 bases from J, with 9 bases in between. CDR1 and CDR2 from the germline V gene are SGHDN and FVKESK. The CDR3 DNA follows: TGTGCCAGCAGCCGCCGGGGCCGAAACACCATATATTTT. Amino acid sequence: CASSRRGRNTIYF.

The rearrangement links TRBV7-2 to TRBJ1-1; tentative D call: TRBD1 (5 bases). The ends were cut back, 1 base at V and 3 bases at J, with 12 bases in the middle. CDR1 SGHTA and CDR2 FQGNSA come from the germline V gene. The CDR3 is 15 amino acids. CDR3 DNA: TGTGCCAGCAGCTTAGTCCGGGGGGAGGACACTGAAGCTTTCTTT. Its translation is CASSLVRGEDTEAFF.

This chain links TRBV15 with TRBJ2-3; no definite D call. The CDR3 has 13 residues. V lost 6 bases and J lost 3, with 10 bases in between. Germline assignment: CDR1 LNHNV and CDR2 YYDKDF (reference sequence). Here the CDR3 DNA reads TGTGCCACCAGATCCCACCGAACAGATACGCAGTATTTT. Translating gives CATRSHRTDTQYF.

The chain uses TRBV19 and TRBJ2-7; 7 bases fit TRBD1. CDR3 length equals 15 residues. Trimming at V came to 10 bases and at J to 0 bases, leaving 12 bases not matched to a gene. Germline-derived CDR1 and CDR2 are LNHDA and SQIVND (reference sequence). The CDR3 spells CATKPTRDSSYEQYF. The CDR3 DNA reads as TGTGCCACCAAACCCACTCGGGACAGCTCCTACGAGCAGTACTTC.

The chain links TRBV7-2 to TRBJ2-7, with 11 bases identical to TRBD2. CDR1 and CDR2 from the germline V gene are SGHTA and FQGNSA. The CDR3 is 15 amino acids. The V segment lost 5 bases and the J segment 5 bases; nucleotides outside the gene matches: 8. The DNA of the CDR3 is TGTGCCAGCAGCCTGGTTAGCGGGGGGGCCGACGAGCAGTACTTC. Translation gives CASSLVSGGADEQYF.